This T cell receptor beta chain was found in a study of lymphopenia after photon versus proton radiotherapy. General study findings and limits: After the lymphocyte nadir, photon-treated repertoires showed oligoclonal expansion, especially of CD8+ Temra cells. A bigger post-nadir fall in TCR diversity correlated inversely with survival time in deceased patients. Survival link was tested only in deceased patients; proton benefit remains a possibility.

Comments on this clone: What it binds is not known.

Assay: immunoSEQ multiplex PCR; the TCRdb copy retains only in-frame clones and omits some. The sample includes thousands of clones, approximately 86% of them seen just once. The germline V gene encodes CDR1 MNHEY and CDR2 SMNVEV (reference sequence). This CDR3 region has 14 residues. With V trimmed by 6 bases and J by 1 base, 3 bases remained unmatched. This material consisted of peripheral blood, taken from a patient treated with photon-based radiotherapy. This receptor was obtained from a woman between 65 and 79 years old with pancreatic cancer. V gene TRBV27 combines with J gene TRBJ2-1, with 7 bases fitting TRBD2. The CDR3 DNA follows: TGTGCCAGCAGGGGCGGGAGTTCCTACAATGAGCAGTTCTTC. It specifies CASRGGSSYNEQFF.